The clone carrying this TCR beta chain was seen only a few times. Its target is not known. The sample belongs to a study of beta chain features in type 1 diabetes. About the study: What patients shared with healthy donors was a similar profile of age, gender and cell yields.

General study points: Type 1 diabetes patients showed fewer insertions and more deletions at VDJ junctions. Moderate yet significant TCRB CDR3 shortening was seen in Type 1 diabetes patients in all four CD4+ subsets.

Germline CDR1 reads SQVTM; CDR2 reads ANQGSEA. The CDR3 consists of 13 residues. V was clipped by 7 bases and J by 1 base, with 13 bases between them. Sorted cells reached over 95% purity in every population. The entirety of the isolated RNA underwent reverse transcription, so expressed TCRB transcripts were sequenced. Naive, central memory and regulatory T cell samples came to a mean of roughly 3.6 million reads. Profiled with immunoSEQ multiplex PCR; TCRdb holds only in-frame clones, not every one. The table shows fewer than 300,000 clones, with roughly 20% occurring only once. Sequencing was performed on naive CD4+ T cells from blood. The sequence was collected from a woman between 40 and 50 years old with type 1 diabetes. V and J are TRBV29-1 and TRBJ1-1; a possible D gene is TRBD1 (6 bases). CDR3 amino acids: CSGSGQQNTEAFF. For the CDR3, the DNA is TGCAGCGGATCTGGACAGCAGAACACTGAAGCTTTCTTT.